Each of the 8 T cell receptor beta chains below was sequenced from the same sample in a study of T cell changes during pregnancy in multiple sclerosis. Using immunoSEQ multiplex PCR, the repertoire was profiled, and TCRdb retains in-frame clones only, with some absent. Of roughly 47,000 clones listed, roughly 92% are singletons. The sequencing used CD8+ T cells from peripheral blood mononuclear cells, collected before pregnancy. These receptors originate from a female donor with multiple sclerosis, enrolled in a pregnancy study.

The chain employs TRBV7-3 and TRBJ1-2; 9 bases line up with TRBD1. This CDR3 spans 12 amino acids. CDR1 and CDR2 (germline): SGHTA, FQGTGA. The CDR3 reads CAYRGPNYGYTF. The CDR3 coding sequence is TGTGCTTACAGGGGGCCCAACTATGGCTACACCTTC.

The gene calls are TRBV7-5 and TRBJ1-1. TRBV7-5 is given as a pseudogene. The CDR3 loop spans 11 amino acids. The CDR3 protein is CVRSLPVRAFF. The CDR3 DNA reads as TGTGTCAGAAGCCTCCCGGTCCGCGCTTTCTTT.

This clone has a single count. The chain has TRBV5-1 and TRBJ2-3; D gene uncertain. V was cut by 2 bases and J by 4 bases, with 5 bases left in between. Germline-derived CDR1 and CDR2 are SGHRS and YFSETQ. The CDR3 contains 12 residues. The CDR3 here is CASSFTSDTQYF. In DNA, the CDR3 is TGCGCCAGCAGCTTCACTTCAGATACGCAGTATTTT.

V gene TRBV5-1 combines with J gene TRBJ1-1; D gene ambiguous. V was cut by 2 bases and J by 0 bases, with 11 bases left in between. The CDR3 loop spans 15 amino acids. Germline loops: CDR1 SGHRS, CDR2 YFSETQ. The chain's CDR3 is CASSFQAGVNTEAFF. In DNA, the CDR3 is TGCGCCAGCAGCTTCCAGGCAGGCGTGAACACTGAAGCTTTCTTT.

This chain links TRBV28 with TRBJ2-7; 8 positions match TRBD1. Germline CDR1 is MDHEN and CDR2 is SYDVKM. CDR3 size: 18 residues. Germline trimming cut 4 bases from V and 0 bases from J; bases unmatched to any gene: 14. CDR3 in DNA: TGTGCCAGCAGTTACTCAACCCAGGGACAGGTTTTCTCCTACGAGCAGTACTTC. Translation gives CASSYSTQGQVFSYEQYF.

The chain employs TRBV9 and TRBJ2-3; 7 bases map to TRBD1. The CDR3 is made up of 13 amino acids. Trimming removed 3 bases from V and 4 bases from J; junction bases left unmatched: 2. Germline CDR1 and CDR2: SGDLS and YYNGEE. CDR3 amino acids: CASSAGTADTQYF. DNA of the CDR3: TGTGCCAGCAGCGCCGGGACAGCAGATACGCAGTATTTT.

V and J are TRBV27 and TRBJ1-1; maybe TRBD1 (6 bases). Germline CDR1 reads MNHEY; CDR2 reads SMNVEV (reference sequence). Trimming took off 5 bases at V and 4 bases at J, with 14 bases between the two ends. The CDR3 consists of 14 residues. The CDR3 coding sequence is TGTGCCAGCAGTACCTCAACAGGGAGCACTGAAGCTTTCTTT. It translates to CASSTSTGSTEAFF.

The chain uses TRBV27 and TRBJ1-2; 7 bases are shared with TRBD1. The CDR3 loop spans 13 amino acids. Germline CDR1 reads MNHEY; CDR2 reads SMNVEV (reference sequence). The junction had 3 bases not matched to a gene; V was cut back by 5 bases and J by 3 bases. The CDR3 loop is CASSPDRDYGYTF. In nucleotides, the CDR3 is TGTGCCAGCAGTCCCGACAGGGACTATGGCTACACCTTC.